This TCR beta chain was identified during a study of CD8 T cells in ankylosing spondylitis. There are a few counts of this clonotype. Trimming left V 4 bases short and J 1 base short, with 19 bases between. The germline V gene has CDR1 SGDLS and CDR2 YYNGEE. CDR3 size: 17 residues. Preparation of TCR beta libraries was done by quantitative 5'-RACE with molecular barcodes. TCRdb fed the 5' RACE reads into MiXCR, producing one record per CDR3 protein. The data contain about 39,000 distinct CDR3 sequences, 4% of them seen just once; the ten biggest clones take up over 3%. The receptor's source is a female donor with ankylosing spondylitis or in good health (not recorded which). The rearrangement joins TRBV9 to TRBJ2-3; D may match TRBD1 or TRBD2 (5 bases each). The specimen sequenced was blood, either unsorted or a sorted T cell fraction (not recorded which). The CDR3 sequence: CASSPIGGGAGTDTQYF. The DNA of the CDR3 is TGTGCCAGCAGCCCAATTGGTGGGGGAGCCGGCACAGATACGCAGTATTTT.